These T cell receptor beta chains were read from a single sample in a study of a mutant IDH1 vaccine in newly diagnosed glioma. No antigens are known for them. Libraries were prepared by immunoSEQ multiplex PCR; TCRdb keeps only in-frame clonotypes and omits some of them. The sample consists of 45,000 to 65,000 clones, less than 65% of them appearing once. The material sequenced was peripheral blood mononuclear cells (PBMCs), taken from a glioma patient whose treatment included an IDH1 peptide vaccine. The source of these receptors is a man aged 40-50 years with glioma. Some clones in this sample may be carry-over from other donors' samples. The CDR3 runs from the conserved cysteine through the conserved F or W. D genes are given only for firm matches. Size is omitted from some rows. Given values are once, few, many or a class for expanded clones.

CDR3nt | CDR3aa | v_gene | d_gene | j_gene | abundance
TGCGCCAGCAGCCGCATGGGGAATCCACTAGCGGGGGAAGGTGCAGAGACCCAGTACTTC | CASSRMGNPLAGEGAETQYF | TRBV4-1 | TRBD2 | TRBJ2-5 | -
TGTGCCAGCAGCTTGGATAGCAATCAGCCCCAGCATTTT | CASSLDSNQPQHF | TRBV5-4 | - | TRBJ1-5 | few
TGTGCCAGCAGCTTGGAGTCAGGGTTAGAGACCCAGTACTTC | CASSLESGLETQYF | TRBV5-4 | - | TRBJ2-5 | few
TGCGCCAGCAGCTCCCTGCAGGGGTCCTACGAGCAGTACTTC | CASSSLQGSYEQYF | TRBV5-1 | - | TRBJ2-7 | few
TGCGCCAGCAGCCAAGATCAGACCCTACAACGATATCAGCCCCAGCATTTT | CASSQDQTLQRYQPQHF | TRBV4-1 | - | TRBJ1-5 | -
TGCGCCAGCAGCCAAGATCCGGCGGGGGAATTTTTAGATACGCAGTATTTT | CASSQDPAGEFLDTQYF | TRBV4-1 | TRBD2 | TRBJ2-3 | once
TGCGCCAGCAGCTTGTTCCCCTCCGCCGACAATGAGCAGTTCTTC | CASSLFPSADNEQFF | TRBV5-1 | - | TRBJ2-1 | few
TGTGCCAGCAGGATTCCGTCTGGGACAGGGGACTCGAGCTCTGGAAACACCATATATTTT | CASRIPSGTGDSSSGNTIYF | TRBV2 | TRBD1 | TRBJ1-3 | -
TGTGCCAGCAGTTATCTCGGGGGGGCGGGAAACATTCAGTACTTC | CASSYLGGAGNIQYF | TRBV6-5 | TRBD2 | TRBJ2-4 | -
TGTGCCAGTACTACCGGGGGTCAGCCCCAGCATTTT | CASTTGGQPQHF | TRBV19 | - | TRBJ1-5 | -
TGCGCCAGCAGTTGGGGGGATAATTCACCCCTCCACTTT | CASSWGDNSPLHF | TRBV5-1 | - | TRBJ1-6 | few
TGTGCCAGCAGCCTCGCGGCCGGGGACCACTACGAGCAGTACTTC | CASSLAAGDHYEQYF | TRBV7-2 | - | TRBJ2-7 | -
TGTGCCAGCAGCTTAATGGAATCAACGGGCGAGCAGTACTTC | CASSLMESTGEQYF | TRBV7-9 | - | TRBJ2-7 | -
TGTGCCAGCAGACTAGCGGGGGGTTCCGACCATGAGCAGTTCTTC | CASRLAGGSDHEQFF | TRBV6-5 | TRBD2 | TRBJ2-1 | once
TGTGCCTGGAGTTCGTTTGGGTTTCGTCAGCCCCAGCATTTT | CAWSSFGFRQPQHF | TRBV30 | - | TRBJ1-5 | few
TGCGCCAGCAGCCCCGGGACCCTGAGTGGAAACGAGCAGTACTTC | CASSPGTLSGNEQYF | TRBV5-1 | - | TRBJ2-7 | once
TGTGCCAGCAGCCTGTACGCGAGGATCCAGTACTTC | CASSLYARIQYF | TRBV11-2 | - | TRBJ2-5 | -
TGCGCCAGCAGTGAGTCGAGGGAGTACACCGGGGAGCTGTTTTTT | CASSESREYTGELFF | TRBV10-2 | - | TRBJ2-2 | -
TGTGCCACCAGCAGAGGAGGGGCAGATAGCGGTATCTACAATGAGCAGTTCTTC | CATSRGGADSGIYNEQFF | TRBV15 | - | TRBJ2-1 | -
TGTGCCAGTAATAACGGGGCAGCGTGGTATTTT | CASNNGAAWYF | TRBV19 | - | TRBJ2-3 | -
TGTGCCATCAGTGAGCAGGGGGATGGCACCGGGGAGCTGTTTTTT | CAISEQGDGTGELFF | TRBV10-3 | TRBD1 | TRBJ2-2 | -
TGTGCCAGCAGCCCGACAGGGGAGGATTCACCCCTCCACTTT | CASSPTGEDSPLHF | TRBV5-4 | TRBD1 | TRBJ1-6 | few
TGTGCCAGCAGCACATGGACAGGGACTGGGGCCAACGTCCTGACTTTC | CASSTWTGTGANVLTF | TRBV7-9 | TRBD1 | TRBJ2-6 | -